A single T cell receptor beta chain is shown here with its context. No antigen is known for it. The record originates from a study of T cells in localized non-small cell lung cancer. Trimming pared 4 bases from V and 6 bases from J, leaving 19 bases between. The CDR3 spans 15 residues. CDR1 is SNHLY and CDR2 is FYNNEI in the germline V gene. Study-level points and caveats: In uninvolved adjacent lung, T cell clonality reached its highest value, exceeding tumor. Turning up in adjacent lung were a median approximately 57 of the top 100 tumor clones. Heterogeneity remains possible, as sequencing covered one tumor region only.

TCRdb's table, derived via immunoSEQ multiplex PCR, lists solely in-frame clones and lacks some. Of 70,000 to 85,000 clones listed, about 81% were seen once; the top ten hold 1% to 1.5%. This clonotype originated in a female donor over 55 with stage I lung adenocarcinoma. Sequencing used peripheral blood, obtained before any cancer treatment. This rearrangement joins TRBV2 to TRBJ2-7, with a possible D match to TRBD2 (5 bases). The CDR3 sequence: CASSVTGSTLGEQYF. The CDR3 DNA reads as TGTGCCAGCAGTGTGACGGGGTCGACTCTAGGCGAGCAGTACTTC. Supplemented by reference TRBV2 and TRBJ2-7, the full variable domain reads EPEVTQTPSHQVTQMGQEVILRCVPISNHLYFYWYRQILGQKVEFLVSFYNNEISEKSEIFDDQFSVERPDGSNFTLKIRSTKLEDSAMYFCASSVTGSTLGEQYFGPGTRLTVT.